Described below is a single T cell receptor beta chain sequence and its context. These data come from a study of OX40 agonist ivuxolimab in advanced cancers. Across the study: Hepatocellular carcinoma, melanoma, renal cell or head and neck cancer affected the dose-escalation patients. Eligibility rules accepted prior anti-PD-1, anti-PD-L1 or anti-CTLA-4 therapy, and 30% to 40% had some.

CDR3 length: 14 residues. CDR1 is SGHDN, CDR2 FVKESK, per germline. V lost 4 bases to trimming and J lost 3 bases; unmatched junction nucleotides: 0. Here immunoSEQ multiplex PCR was the method, and the copy in TCRdb shows in-frame clones only, minus some. The sample yields over 50,000 clones, 82% seen once. This chain connects TRBV14 to TRBJ2-5; 12 bases line up with TRBD2. Sequenced material: CD4+ or CD8+ T cells sorted from blood, taken in a trial of the OX40 agonist ivuxolimab. This sequence originates from an adult with an advanced solid tumor such as melanoma, head and neck, liver or kidney cancer. The CDR3 here is CASSRLAGEETQYF. The CDR3 region has the DNA TGTGCCAGCAGCCGACTAGCGGGAGAAGAGACCCAGTACTTC.